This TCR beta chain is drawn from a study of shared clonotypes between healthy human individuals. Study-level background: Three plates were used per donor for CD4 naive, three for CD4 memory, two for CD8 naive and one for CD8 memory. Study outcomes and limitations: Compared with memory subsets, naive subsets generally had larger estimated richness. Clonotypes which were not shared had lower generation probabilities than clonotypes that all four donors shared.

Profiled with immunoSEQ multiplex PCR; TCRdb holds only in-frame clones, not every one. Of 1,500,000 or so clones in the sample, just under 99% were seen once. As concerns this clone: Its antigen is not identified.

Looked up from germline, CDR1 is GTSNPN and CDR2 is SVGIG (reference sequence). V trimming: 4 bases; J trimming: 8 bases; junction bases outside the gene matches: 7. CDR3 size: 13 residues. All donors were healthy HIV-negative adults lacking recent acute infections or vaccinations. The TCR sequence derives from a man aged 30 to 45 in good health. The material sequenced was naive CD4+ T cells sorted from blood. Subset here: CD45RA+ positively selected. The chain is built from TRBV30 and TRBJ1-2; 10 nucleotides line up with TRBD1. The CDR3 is CAWTPGQGIGYTF. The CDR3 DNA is TGTGCCTGGACCCCGGGACAGGGGATCGGCTACACCTTC.